The 2 T cell receptor beta chains in this list originate from one sample, sequenced in a study of cytomegalovirus exposure and HLA in healthy donors. The protocol was immunoSEQ multiplex PCR, while the TCRdb copy is restricted to in-frame clones and leaves out a portion. The sample records over 90,000 clones, about 94% being singletons. Sequencing input: PBMCs. These receptors came from a woman aged 18-29 years in good health and CMV-seronegative.

The chain carries TRBV29-1 and TRBJ2-1, with 9 positions matching TRBD2. Germline-derived CDR1 and CDR2 are SQVTM and ANQGSEA. The CDR3 covers 14 residues. V gave up 6 bases and J gave up 7 bases; unmatched junction bases: 10. The CDR3 sequence: CSVEGGRAGNEQFF. In DNA form, the CDR3 reads TGCAGCGTCGAGGGCGGGAGGGCTGGGAATGAGCAGTTCTTC.

V usage is TRBV7-2 and J usage is TRBJ1-1; D gene ambiguous. V lost 4 bases and J 5 bases, leaving 17 bases between the germline ends. The CDR3 has 15 residues. In germline, CDR1 is SGHTA, CDR2 FQGNSA. The CDR3 region is CASSSPRSRGTEAFF. CDR3 bases: TGTGCCAGCAGCTCCCCTAGGTCCCGAGGAACTGAAGCTTTCTTT.